This entry concerns a single TCR beta chain. Germline V lookup: CDR1 MNHNS, CDR2 SASEGT. The CDR3 is 13 residues long. Trimming stripped 1 base from V and 12 bases from J, with 13 bases between. This sample stems from a study of blood T cell repertoires in COVID-19. Using immunoSEQ multiplex PCR, the repertoire was profiled, and TCRdb retains in-frame clones only, with some absent. The table lists around 29,000 clones, around nine tenths of them singletons. The sequence came from a man aged 65 to 79 with active COVID-19. The sequencing sample was made of peripheral blood. The genes are TRBV6-1 and TRBJ2-1; D is unclear. CDR3 loop: CASSEVWRGGQFF. The CDR3 bases are TGTGCCAGCAGTGAAGTATGGCGAGGCGGGCAGTTCTTC.